This T cell receptor (beta chain) emerged from a study of shared clonotypes between healthy human individuals. Whole-study context: Aged between 18 and 49, the donors were two women and three men.

Study processing details: ImmunoSEQ only sent back junction sequences with no quality scores, so filtering was done differently. Repertoires were generated with immunoSEQ multiplex PCR, while TCRdb's copy carries only in-frame clones and drops some. That table is the source of V, J and clone size, and D and trimming were worked out from the DNA. In the table there are roughly 640,000 clones, approximately 74% of which are singletons. This clone was observed a single time. Other DNA sequences in the same sample also yield this CDR3. CDR1 and CDR2 from the germline V gene are MGHRA and YSYEKL. Trimming pared 1 base from V and 0 bases from J, leaving 9 bases between. This CDR3 is built from 15 residues.

The chain links TRBV4-1 to TRBJ2-5; tentative D call: TRBD1 (6 bases). The sequence was obtained from a woman in her 30s in good health. The source material was memory CD4+ T cells sorted from blood. Specified subset: CD45RA-negative fraction. The CDR3 spells CASSQATGYQETQYF. DNA for the CDR3: TGCGCCAGCAGCCAAGCGACAGGCTACCAAGAGACCCAGTACTTC.